Listed here are 10 T cell receptor beta chains from one sample, sequenced in a study of blood T cell repertoires in COVID-19. Profiled with immunoSEQ multiplex PCR; TCRdb holds only in-frame clones, not every one. The data contain around 300,000 clones, almost 90% of them seen just once; the ten biggest clones take up less than 2%. The sequencing sample was made of PBMCs or T cells enriched from blood (not recorded which). These receptors all stem from a woman between 18 and 30 years old with acute COVID-19.

The J gene is TRBJ2-7, the V gene TRBV11-2, with 8 bases matching TRBD1. Trimming took 6 bases from V and 2 from J; bases not matched to a gene: 9. The CDR3 totals 15 residues. The germline V gene has CDR1 SGHAT and CDR2 FQNNGV. CDR3 sequence: CASSLQTGAPYEQYF. CDR3 DNA: TGTGCCAGCAGTTTACAGACAGGGGCCCCCTACGAGCAGTACTTC.

J is TRBJ2-1 and V is TRBV18; D uncertain. The ends were cut back, 0 bases at V and 8 bases at J, with 8 bases in the middle. This CDR3 spans 13 amino acids. Germline CDR1 is KGHSH and CDR2 is LQKENI. The DNA of the CDR3 is TGTGCCAGCTCACCACCCCCAGGATATGAGCAGTTCTTC. Translating gives CASSPPPGYEQFF. The variable domain in full, completed from reference TRBV18 and TRBJ2-1, reads NAGVMQNPRHLVRRRGQEARLRCSPMKGHSHVYWYRQLPEEGLKFMVYLQKENIIDESGMPKERFSAEFPKEGPSILRIQQVVRGDSAAYFCASSPPPGYEQFFGPGTRLTVL.

The V and J genes are TRBV5-1 and TRBJ2-1, with 10 bases that match TRBD2. The V gene end was trimmed by 0 bases and the J gene end by 3 bases; junction bases not matched to a gene: 0. The CDR3 covers 15 residues. Germline V CDR1 and CDR2: SGHRS, YFSETQ. DNA of the CDR3: TGCGCCAGCAGCTTGGGGACTAGCGGCTACAATGAGCAGTTCTTC. Translating it yields CASSLGTSGYNEQFF.

This clone was counted a single time. V and J are TRBV7-2 and TRBJ2-7, with 7 bases fitting TRBD1. The CDR3 runs to 16 residues. Unmatched junction bases numbered 17, after V lost 5 bases and J lost 7 bases. Germline loops: CDR1 SGHTA, CDR2 FQGNSA. CDR3 in DNA: TGTGCCAGCAGCCTTAATGTTAGGGTTGACAGGGTGGAGCAGTACTTC. Its translation: CASSLNVRVDRVEQYF.

The rearrangement uses TRBV24-1 and TRBJ2-1; maybe TRBD2 (5 bases). Germline values: CDR1 KGHDR, CDR2 SFDVKD. The V gene lost 4 bases and the J gene lost 5 bases, with 8 bases spanning the gap. This CDR3 contains 13 residues. CDR3 nucleotides: TGTGCCACCAGTGAGCCCGGGAACAATGAGCAGTTCTTC. Translating gives CATSEPGNNEQFF.

This chain joins TRBV6-4 and TRBJ1-2; D may be TRBD1 (5 bases). This CDR3 spans 16 amino acids. Germline-derived CDR1 and CDR2 are MRHNA and SNTAGT. Trimming left V 0 bases short and J 2 bases short, with 13 bases between. The CDR3 bases are TGTGCCAGCAGTGACTCGTTCGGCCAGGGCAACTATGGCTACACCTTC. This translates into CASSDSFGQGNYGYTF.

DNA for the CDR3: TGTGCCAGCGGGAGGGTCGGAAGGGCCGCAAATGGCTACACCTTC. Its protein product is CASGRVGRAANGYTF. This sequence joins TRBV28 and TRBJ1-2; D not certain. This CDR3 has 15 amino acids. Germline CDR1 reads MDHEN; CDR2 reads SYDVKM. Trimming cost V 8 bases and J 6 bases, with 22 bases left between them.

V and J are TRBV29-1 and TRBJ2-1, with D perhaps TRBD2 (5 bases). The CDR3 totals 13 residues. V was trimmed by 0 bases and J by 7 bases, leaving 10 bases between them. Germline CDR1 is SQVTM and CDR2 is ANQGSEA. The CDR3 reads CSVEDFRGNEQFF. CDR3 nucleotides: TGCAGCGTTGAAGATTTTCGAGGGAATGAGCAGTTCTTC.

The chain is built from TRBV6-5 and TRBJ2-1; possibly TRBD1 for D (6 bases). Germline CDR1 reads MNHEY; CDR2 reads SVGAGI. The V end was cut by 0 bases, the J end by 5 bases, with 11 bases between. CDR3 length equals 15 residues. The CDR3 spells CASSYSGGQNNEQFF. CDR3 sequence (DNA): TGTGCCAGCAGTTACTCGGGCGGACAGAACAATGAGCAGTTCTTC.

The CDR3 reads CASSPGDRGTGNTIYF. In DNA, the CDR3 is TGCGCCAGCAGCCCCGGGGACAGGGGAACTGGAAACACCATATATTTT. The gene calls are TRBV4-1 and TRBJ1-3; TRBD1 matches at 10 bases. V gave up 4 bases and J gave up 2 bases; unmatched junction bases: 5. From germline, CDR1 is MGHRA and CDR2 YSYEKL. This CDR3 region has 16 residues.